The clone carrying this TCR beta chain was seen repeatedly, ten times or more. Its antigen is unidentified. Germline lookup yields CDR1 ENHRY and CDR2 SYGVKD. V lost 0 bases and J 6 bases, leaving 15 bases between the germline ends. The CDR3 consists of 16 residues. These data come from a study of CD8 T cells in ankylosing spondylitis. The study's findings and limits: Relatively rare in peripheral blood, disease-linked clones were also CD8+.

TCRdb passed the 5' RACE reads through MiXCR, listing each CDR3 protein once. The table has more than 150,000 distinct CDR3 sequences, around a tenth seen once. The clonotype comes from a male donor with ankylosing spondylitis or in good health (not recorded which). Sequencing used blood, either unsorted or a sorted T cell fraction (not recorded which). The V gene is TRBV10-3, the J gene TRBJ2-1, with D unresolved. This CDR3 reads CAISESDFGYGNEQFF. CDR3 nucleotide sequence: TGTGCCATCAGTGAGTCGGATTTCGGGTACGGCAATGAGCAGTTCTTC.